This T cell receptor beta chain originates from a study of T cell changes during pregnancy in multiple sclerosis. TCRdb's table, derived via immunoSEQ multiplex PCR, lists solely in-frame clones and lacks some. Here the sample spans 60,000 to 65,000 clones, roughly 91% being singletons. J gave up 3 bases and V 11 bases, and 6 bases lay outside the gene matches. Per germline, CDR1 KGHSH and CDR2 LQKENI. CDR3 length: 13 amino acids. This TCR was sampled from a female donor in good health, enrolled as a control in a pregnancy study. Specimen: peripheral blood, collected in the second trimester of pregnancy. The rearrangement joins TRBV18 to TRBJ2-7, with 11 bases aligning to TRBD2. DNA of the CDR3: TGTGCCTCGACTAGCGGGAAGAGCTACGAGCAGTACTTC. Translation: CASTSGKSYEQYF.